This note documents a single T cell receptor (beta chain) sequence. Its antigen is undetermined. The data originate from a study of Ad26.COV2.S vaccination and SARS-CoV-2 variants. The overall study: Into the muscle, Ad26.COV2.S was dosed once or twice, 56 days apart. General observations from the study: Substantial post-vaccination breadth of spike-specific CD8+ and CD4+ T cell responses was reported.

This sample's treatment: around 19 received Ad26.COV2.S at low or high dose, single or two shots; about 5 received placebo; per-sample allocation not given. Samples came from day 63 after the first vaccine or placebo injection. Method: immunoSEQ multiplex PCR; TCRdb's copy keeps in-frame clones and lacks some. Among around 270,000 clones listed, approximately 88% were seen once. Germline V gene sequence: CDR1 MNHEY, CDR2 SVGAGI. There are 15 residues in the CDR3. The trim removed 2 bases at V and 2 bases at J, leaving 5 bases unmatched. Sequenced material: peripheral blood, taken in a trial of Ad26.COV2.S vaccine versus placebo. The rearrangement links TRBV6-5 to TRBJ2-7; 8 nucleotides agree with TRBD1. The receptor was derived from a person aged 18 to 65 who received the Ad26.COV2.S COVID-19 vaccine or a placebo. CDR3 nucleotide sequence: TGTGCCAGCAGTTACGCCGGGACAGGCGCCTACGAGCAGTACTTC. The encoded protein is CASSYAGTGAYEQYF.